This TCR beta chain was captured by sequencing in a study of shared clonotypes between healthy human individuals (dated by TCRdb to 2020 to 2021). Some background on the complete study: A couple of women and three men aged 18 to 49 years were included in the cohort. The study deeply sequenced blood TCR repertoires of five healthy adults to estimate repertoire size and the extent of clonotype sharing between individuals. To increase sequencing depth and limit assay-specific biases, TCR repertoire library preparation and sequencing were carried out by different laboratories using diverse techniques. Between about 0.8 and 9 billion PBMCs per donor were obtained by leukapheresis. Results the study describes overall, beyond this receptor: The genetic and exposure-history diversity represented was limited by the small number of donors. Sampling was restricted to blood, and TCR repertoires in tissue are likely to differ from TCR repertoires in blood. Based on pairwise subsampling, the degree of clonotype sharing among donors was expected to be affected by sequencing depth.

This clone occurred many times. The antigen this receptor binds is unknown. The sample holds no much larger clone one base away, and base qualities are not on file. The same CDR3 also results from other DNA sequences found in this sample. Counted from cysteine to phenylalanine, this CDR3 has 16 amino acids. Only CDR3 DNA is held: 48 bases, read in frame from base 1. Trimming removed 1 base from V and 7 bases from J, leaving 16 bases between the germline ends. Per the germline V gene, SGHVS is the CDR1 and FQNEAQ is the CDR2. Healthy HIV-negative adults with no recently reported acute infections or vaccinations were included as donors. Every donor was a Caucasian adult residing in Nashville, Tennessee, USA. In the unsorted samples, tens of millions of PBMCs were counted, and genomic DNA was extracted using the QIAamp DNA Blood Mini kit. Blood was collected by leukapheresis, and PBMCs were isolated by Ficoll-Histopaque density gradient centrifugation and then cryopreserved in liquid nitrogen vapor phase.

TCR CDR3 regions were amplified from genomic DNA by multiplex PCR using the deep immunoSEQ assay. For each cell subset, the extracted genomic DNA was distributed evenly across all wells of several immunoSEQ 96-well plates, and each plate served as one replicate. For unsorted PBMC, each replicate PCR was loaded with approximately 320 ng genomic DNA, equivalent to tens of thousands of T cell genomes. Genomic DNA from unsorted PBMC was sequenced over ten immunoSEQ deep assay plates. Purified libraries were measured with a Qubit 3.0 fluorometer, size-checked on a Bioanalyzer 2100, and measured again with the KAPA Library Quantification kit. Every immunoSEQ 96-well plate was sequenced on a separate single-read 150-cycle Illumina NextSeq 550 flow cell. The paper's processing steps were these. Because the immunoSEQ output included only junctional sequences and no quality scores, the filtering could not be the same as the filtering used for full-length reads. Sequences were annotated with PyIR, a Python wrapper for IgBLAST v1.9, and V/J genes and CDR3 were assigned using IMGT germline references. Reads were filtered out if the reads had weak V/J assignments (E-value above 1e-6), no CDR3, stop codons, out-of-frame junctions, or ambiguous translated residues. A V3J clonotype was defined by an identical inferred V gene, J gene, and CDR3 amino acid sequence. The percentage overlap between two repertoires was calculated by dividing the number of shared unique clonotypes by the size of the smaller repertoire. Richness of each repertoire was evaluated using RTK rarefaction, the Chao1 estimator, and Recon v2.1 estimates of unobserved clonotypes. The table was pulled from immuneACCESS by TCRdb, which kept in-frame rearrangements only. Such tables lose some clones; where checked, under half of the loss comes from unresolved V genes, and the rest has no known cause. The DNA was the basis for D and trimming; V, J and clone size are from that table. The sample has about 490,000 clones on record, about 72% of them singletons. The top ten constitute 12% of the sample.

Sequences were obtained from PBMCs. The chain employs TRBV7-8 and TRBJ2-2; 5 matching bases give a weak D call of TRBD2. This clonotype was obtained from a woman aged 40 to 50 in good health. Some clones in this sample may be carry-over from other donors' samples. CDR3 sequence: CASSLDPRGPVGELFF. The DNA is as follows: TGTGCCAGCAGCTTAGATCCACGAGGGCCTGTCGGGGAGCTGTTTTTT.